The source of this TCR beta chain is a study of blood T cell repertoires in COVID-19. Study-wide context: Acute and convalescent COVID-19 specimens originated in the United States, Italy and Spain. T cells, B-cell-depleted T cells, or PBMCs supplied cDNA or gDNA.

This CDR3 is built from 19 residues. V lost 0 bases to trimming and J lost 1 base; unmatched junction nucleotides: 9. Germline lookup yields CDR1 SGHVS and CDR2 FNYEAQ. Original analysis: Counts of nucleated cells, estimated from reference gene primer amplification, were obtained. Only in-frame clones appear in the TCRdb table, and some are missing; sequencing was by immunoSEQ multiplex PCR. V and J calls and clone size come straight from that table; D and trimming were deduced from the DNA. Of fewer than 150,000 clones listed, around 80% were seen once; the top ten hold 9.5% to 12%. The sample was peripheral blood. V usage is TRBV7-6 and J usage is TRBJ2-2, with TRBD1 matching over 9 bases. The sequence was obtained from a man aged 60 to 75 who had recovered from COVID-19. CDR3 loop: CASSLAPPSGQGNTGELFF. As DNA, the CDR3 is TGTGCCAGCAGCTTAGCCCCCCCCTCGGGACAGGGGAACACCGGGGAGCTGTTTTTT.